The rows below give T cell receptor beta chains drawn from one sample of a study of cytomegalovirus exposure and HLA in healthy donors. TCRdb keeps only in-frame clones here, not all; method: immunoSEQ multiplex PCR. The repertoire holds 100,000 to 150,000 clones, around 77% seen once, with roughly 4.2% in the top ten. Sequencing was carried out using PBMCs. The receptor source for this set is a male donor in good health and CMV-seropositive. CDR3s include the opening cysteine and the closing phenylalanine or tryptophan. The order of the fields is clone size, J gene, D gene, V gene, CDR3 DNA, CDR3 protein. A D gene is named only where the DNA matches it firmly. Clone sizes are given selectively: once, few, many, or a class where the clone is expanded.

abundance: NA
j_gene: TRBJ2-3
d_gene: TRBD2
v_gene: TRBV18
CDR3nt: TGTGCCAGCCGGGAGGACGCGGCAGATACGCAGTATTTT
CDR3aa: CASREDAADTQYF

abundance: NA
j_gene: TRBJ2-1
d_gene: TRBD2
v_gene: TRBV11-3
CDR3nt: TGTGCCAGCAGCTTAGACCATGGCGGGAGGGCCCTCTCGTCCTACAATGAGCAGTTCTTC
CDR3aa: CASSLDHGGRALSSYNEQFF

abundance: NA
j_gene: TRBJ2-5
d_gene: TRBD2
v_gene: TRBV6-5
CDR3nt: TGTGCCAGTTCGGGGGGGACCATAGGGGAGACCCAGTACTTC
CDR3aa: CASSGGTIGETQYF

abundance: NA
j_gene: TRBJ1-6
d_gene: TRBD1
v_gene: TRBV5-1
CDR3nt: TGCGCCAGCAGCAACCAACCGACAGGGGATAATTCACCCCTCCACTTT
CDR3aa: CASSNQPTGDNSPLHF

abundance: NA
j_gene: TRBJ2-7
d_gene: TRBD2
v_gene: TRBV2
CDR3nt: TGTGCCAGCAGTTGGCAGACTAGCGGGTTGGCCTACGAGCAGTACTTC
CDR3aa: CASSWQTSGLAYEQYF

abundance: NA
j_gene: TRBJ1-1
d_gene: NA
v_gene: TRBV21-1
CDR3nt: TGTGCCAGCAGCAAAGCGCATCTGAAGAACATGAACACTGAAGCTTTCTTT
CDR3aa: CASSKAHLKNMNTEAFF

abundance: NA
j_gene: TRBJ1-3
d_gene: NA
v_gene: TRBV7-8
CDR3nt: TGTGTCAGCAGCTTAGCTGCAGGGATTGGAAACACCATATATTTT
CDR3aa: CVSSLAAGIGNTIYF

abundance: NA
j_gene: TRBJ2-3
d_gene: TRBD2
v_gene: TRBV27
CDR3nt: TGTGCCACAAGCGGGAGAGGCACAGATACGCAGTATTTT
CDR3aa: CATSGRGTDTQYF

abundance: NA
j_gene: TRBJ2-1
d_gene: TRBD2
v_gene: TRBV7-9
CDR3nt: TGTGCCAGCAGCGGGCGGGGGGGCCACAATGAGCAGTTCTTC
CDR3aa: CASSGRGGHNEQFF

abundance: NA
j_gene: TRBJ2-1
d_gene: TRBD2
v_gene: TRBV5-1
CDR3nt: TGCGCCAGCAGCTTGGTAGCGGGGGGGCACAATGAGCAGTTCTTC
CDR3aa: CASSLVAGGHNEQFF

abundance: NA
j_gene: TRBJ2-5
d_gene: NA
v_gene: TRBV15
CDR3nt: TGTGCCACCAGCAGAGTGGGCAGTCTACAAGAGACCCAGTACTTC
CDR3aa: CATSRVGSLQETQYF

abundance: NA
j_gene: TRBJ2-5
d_gene: NA
v_gene: TRBV9
CDR3nt: TGTGCCAGCAGCGTATTAGGAATAGCGACGCACCAAGAGACCCAGTACTTC
CDR3aa: CASSVLGIATHQETQYF

abundance: NA
j_gene: TRBJ1-2
d_gene: NA
v_gene: TRBV2
CDR3nt: TGTGCCAGCAGTGAACGGGTACACTCCTTC
CDR3aa: CASSERVHSF

abundance: NA
j_gene: TRBJ2-7
d_gene: NA
v_gene: TRBV18
CDR3nt: TGTGCCAGCTCACAGCGTAGCTCCTACGAGCAGTACTTC
CDR3aa: CASSQRSSYEQYF

abundance: NA
j_gene: TRBJ2-1
d_gene: TRBD2
v_gene: TRBV9
CDR3nt: TGTGCCAGCAGCCTAAGAAGCGGGAGCTCCTACAATGAGCAGTTCTTC
CDR3aa: CASSLRSGSSYNEQFF

abundance: NA
j_gene: TRBJ1-2
d_gene: NA
v_gene: TRBV28
CDR3nt: TGTGCCAGCAGTTTTCGGGTAGATGGCTACACCTTC
CDR3aa: CASSFRVDGYTF

abundance: NA
j_gene: TRBJ2-3
d_gene: TRBD2
v_gene: TRBV5-1
CDR3nt: TGCGCCAGCAGCTTGGGGCGGGGGGGCGGCACAGATACGCAGTATTTT
CDR3aa: CASSLGRGGGTDTQYF

abundance: NA
j_gene: TRBJ2-1
d_gene: TRBD2
v_gene: TRBV7-7
CDR3nt: TGTGCCAGCAGCCTAGCGGGCCCTTCTTACAATGAGCAGTTCTTC
CDR3aa: CASSLAGPSYNEQFF

abundance: NA
j_gene: TRBJ2-2
d_gene: NA
v_gene: TRBV9
CDR3nt: TGTGCCAGCAGCGTAGGGTCGGCGGTGCCGAACACCGGGGAGCTGTTTTTT
CDR3aa: CASSVGSAVPNTGELFF

abundance: few
j_gene: TRBJ2-5
d_gene: NA
v_gene: TRBV7-2
CDR3nt: TGTGCCAGCAGCTCCCTCAGGGGAGGGGAGACCCAGTACTTC
CDR3aa: CASSSLRGGETQYF

abundance: NA
j_gene: TRBJ2-7
d_gene: TRBD2
v_gene: TRBV6-1
CDR3nt: TGTGCCAGCAGCCTAGCGGGGGTCGACTACGAGCAGTACTTC
CDR3aa: CASSLAGVDYEQYF

abundance: NA
j_gene: TRBJ2-3
d_gene: NA
v_gene: TRBV28
CDR3nt: TGTGCCAGCACCACCCACGCCGGGGATACGCAGTATTTT
CDR3aa: CASTTHAGDTQYF

abundance: NA
j_gene: TRBJ1-3
d_gene: NA
v_gene: TRBV7-9
CDR3nt: TGCGCCAGCAGCTCATTTGAGCTGGCGGGCTCTGGAAACACCATATATTTT
CDR3aa: CASSSFELAGSGNTIYF

abundance: NA
j_gene: TRBJ1-3
d_gene: TRBD1
v_gene: TRBV5-4
CDR3nt: TGTGCCAGCAGCAAAGGACAGGCCCCAGGAAACACCATATATTTT
CDR3aa: CASSKGQAPGNTIYF

abundance: few
j_gene: TRBJ1-3
d_gene: TRBD1
v_gene: TRBV28
CDR3nt: TGTGCCAGCAGTGGACAGGGGGCAGGAAACACCATATATTTT
CDR3aa: CASSGQGAGNTIYF

abundance: NA
j_gene: TRBJ2-2
d_gene: TRBD1
v_gene: TRBV29-1
CDR3nt: TGCAGCGTTGAAGGGGCGACAGGGGATCCCGTCGGGGAGCTGTTTTTT
CDR3aa: CSVEGATGDPVGELFF

abundance: NA
j_gene: TRBJ2-1
d_gene: NA
v_gene: TRBV5-4
CDR3nt: TGTGCCAGCAGCTTGCCACGCGGGTCCTACAATGAGCAGTTCTTC
CDR3aa: CASSLPRGSYNEQFF

abundance: NA
j_gene: TRBJ2-7
d_gene: TRBD2
v_gene: TRBV25-1
CDR3nt: TGTGCCAGCAGTGGGACCGGGGGGGCCTACGAGCAGTACTTC
CDR3aa: CASSGTGGAYEQYF

abundance: NA
j_gene: TRBJ1-5
d_gene: TRBD1
v_gene: TRBV28
CDR3nt: TGTGCCGTCATCGGGGACAGGGGGCCATTGAGCAATCAGCCCCAGCATTTT
CDR3aa: CAVIGDRGPLSNQPQHF

abundance: NA
j_gene: TRBJ1-1
d_gene: TRBD1
v_gene: TRBV18
CDR3nt: TGTGCCAGCTCACAGAAACGGACAGGGACCATGAACACTGAAGCTTTCTTT
CDR3aa: CASSQKRTGTMNTEAFF

abundance: NA
j_gene: TRBJ2-7
d_gene: NA
v_gene: TRBV7-9
CDR3nt: TGTTCCAGCAGCTTAGAGCTAACAGGGCTGGGGTCCTACGAGCAGTACTTC
CDR3aa: CSSSLELTGLGSYEQYF

abundance: NA
j_gene: TRBJ2-7
d_gene: TRBD1
v_gene: TRBV27
CDR3nt: TGTGCCAGCAGTATGTGGACAGGGAACTACGAGCAGTACTTC
CDR3aa: CASSMWTGNYEQYF

abundance: NA
j_gene: TRBJ2-3
d_gene: TRBD2
v_gene: TRBV6-1
CDR3nt: TGTGCCAGCAGTGAGCAGTACCGGGGGGGTGTAAATACGCAGTATTTT
CDR3aa: CASSEQYRGGVNTQYF

abundance: NA
j_gene: TRBJ2-1
d_gene: NA
v_gene: TRBV25-1
CDR3nt: TGTGCCAGCAGTGATAACGGAGTTTTCAATGAGCAGTTCTTC
CDR3aa: CASSDNGVFNEQFF

abundance: NA
j_gene: TRBJ2-1
d_gene: TRBD1
v_gene: TRBV19
CDR3nt: TGTGCCACCGGGACAGGGACGCCCTACAATGAGCAGTTCTTC
CDR3aa: CATGTGTPYNEQFF

abundance: NA
j_gene: TRBJ2-5
d_gene: TRBD1
v_gene: TRBV15
CDR3nt: TGTGCCACCAGCAGTGGATTGGGACAGGGGGTGGAGACCCAGTACTTC
CDR3aa: CATSSGLGQGVETQYF

abundance: NA
j_gene: TRBJ2-7
d_gene: NA
v_gene: TRBV6-5
CDR3nt: TGTGCCAGCAGTTACCGCACGCAGGGGTACGAGCAGTACTTC
CDR3aa: CASSYRTQGYEQYF

abundance: NA
j_gene: TRBJ1-4
d_gene: NA
v_gene: TRBV18
CDR3nt: TGTGCCAGCTCACCAGCAGGGCGTGAAAAACTGTTTTTT
CDR3aa: CASSPAGREKLFF

abundance: few
j_gene: TRBJ2-1
d_gene: TRBD2
v_gene: TRBV6-1
CDR3nt: TGTGCCAGCAGTAGAAGCGGGGTCTACAATGAGCAGTTCTTC
CDR3aa: CASSRSGVYNEQFF

abundance: few
j_gene: TRBJ1-1
d_gene: TRBD1
v_gene: TRBV6-1
CDR3nt: TGTGCCAGCAGTTGGGACAGGGGTACTGAAGCTTTCTTT
CDR3aa: CASSWDRGTEAFF

abundance: NA
j_gene: TRBJ2-3
d_gene: TRBD2
v_gene: TRBV14
CDR3nt: TGTGCCAGCAGCCGCCTTAGCGGGGATACGCAGTATTTT
CDR3aa: CASSRLSGDTQYF

abundance: NA
j_gene: TRBJ2-5
d_gene: NA
v_gene: TRBV13
CDR3nt: TGTGCCAGCAGCTATAGTGGCGGACGCGGGGAGACCCAGTACTTC
CDR3aa: CASSYSGGRGETQYF

abundance: few
j_gene: TRBJ2-2
d_gene: NA
v_gene: TRBV7-7
CDR3nt: TGTGCCAGCAGCCCCCAGAAGTCCGGGGAGCTGTTTTTT
CDR3aa: CASSPQKSGELFF